This T cell receptor beta chain came from a study of cytomegalovirus exposure and HLA in healthy donors. Regarding the study as a whole: Common viral pathogens (according to a later analysis) appeared linked to several of the most significant clusters. Reportedly, cytomegalovirus status was diagnosed with high sensitivity and specificity. It was likely that a cluster of highly shared sequence variants was a sequencing artifact.

Turning to this clone: Its target is unknown.

It was with 60 Vbeta and 13 Jbeta primers that the PCR ran. Libraries were prepared by immunoSEQ multiplex PCR; TCRdb keeps only in-frame clonotypes and omits some of them. The sample has approximately 50,000 clones; roughly three fifths are singletons. Each of the donors was a healthy bone marrow donor. The CDR3 spans 12 residues. Germline CDR1 reads SGDLS; CDR2 reads YYNGEE. Trimming stripped 0 bases from V and 3 bases from J, with 2 bases between. The chain couples TRBV9 to TRBJ2-3; D remains ambiguous. This TCR derives from a human donor in good health. The sequenced sample consisted of PBMCs. DNA of the CDR3: TGTGCCAGCAGCGTAGCTACAGATACGCAGTATTTT. It is translated as CASSVATDTQYF.